Listed below are T cell receptor beta chains from one sample, sequenced in a study of technical replicates of blood from several donors. Sequencing used immunoSEQ multiplex PCR; TCRdb keeps in-frame clones, though not all of them. The repertoire holds 87,000 or so clones, with 95% as singletons. Material: T cells isolated from PBMCs. Source of these receptors: a human donor in good health. The CDR3 runs from the conserved cysteine through the conserved F or W. A D gene is named only where the DNA matches it firmly. Clone size is not always given. Where it is, it says once, few, many or a class for expanded clones.

V	J	size	D	DNA	CDR3
TRBV6-1	TRBJ2-7	-	TRBD1	TGTGCCAGCCGACAGGGGGCTCCCTACGAGCAGTACTTC	CASRQGAPYEQYF
TRBV19	TRBJ2-7	once	-	TGTGCCAGTCTCTCAACGCAGGGCCTACGCGAGCAGTACTTC	CASLSTQGLREQYF
TRBV10-3	TRBJ1-2	-	TRBD1	TGTGCCATCAGTGAGACCACAGGGGCGATAAACTATGGCTACACCTTC	CAISETTGAINYGYTF
TRBV20-1	TRBJ2-7	-	-	TGCAGTGCACAGGGTTTGCACGAGCAGTACTTC	CSAQGLHEQYF
TRBV11-2	TRBJ2-1	-	TRBD1	TGTGCCAGCGGGCGGTTACAGGGGTACTACAATGAGCAGTTCTTC	CASGRLQGYYNEQFF
TRBV29-1	TRBJ1-1	few	-	TGCAGCGTTGTGAGCGGAGGGGTATGGTACACTGAAGCTTTCTTT	CSVVSGGVWYTEAFF
TRBV27	TRBJ2-7	-	TRBD1	TGTGCCAGCAGTTTGCTAGGGACAGGGGACTACGAGCAGTACTTC	CASSLLGTGDYEQYF
TRBV14	TRBJ2-7	-	-	TGTGCCAGCAGCATAGCTGCATACGAGCAGTACTTC	CASSIAAYEQYF
TRBV7-8	TRBJ1-5	-	TRBD1	TGTGCCAGCAGCAAAGGACAGGGGTATCAGCCCCAGCATTTT	CASSKGQGYQPQHF
TRBV14	TRBJ1-4	-	-	TGTGCCAGCAGCCCTGTAGAGGGGGTTAGAGAAAAACTGTTTTTT	CASSPVEGVREKLFF
TRBV5-4	TRBJ1-1	-	-	TGTGCCAGCAGCCCCACCACAGGGAACACTGAAGCTTTCTTT	CASSPTTGNTEAFF
TRBV4-2	TRBJ2-5	-	-	TGTGCCAGCAGCCAAGGGGGCGTCCAGTACTTC	CASSQGGVQYF
TRBV14	TRBJ2-1	-	-	TGTGCCAGCAGCCAAGGGGCGAGGGGGAGCGACAATGAGCAGTTCTTC	CASSQGARGSDNEQFF
TRBV11-3	TRBJ1-4	few	-	TGTGCCAGCAGCCTGGGGCCTCGGAAGGAAAAACTGTTTTTT	CASSLGPRKEKLFF
TRBV30	TRBJ2-1	-	TRBD2	TGTGCCTGGAGTGTACAGGGCGCTAGCGGGAAGTTCTTC	CAWSVQGASGKFF
TRBV10-3	TRBJ2-1	-	-	TGTGCCATCAGTGAGTCGTTAATACGGGGAGTGTACAATGAGCAGTTCTTC	CAISESLIRGVYNEQFF
TRBV5-1	TRBJ1-3	many	TRBD1	TGCGCCAGCAGCGTAGACTCCGGGACAGGGGTTGGAAACACCATATATTTT	CASSVDSGTGVGNTIYF
TRBV9	TRBJ2-3	-	-	TGTGCCAGCAGCGTATCAGGGCTCACAGATACGCAGTATTTT	CASSVSGLTDTQYF
TRBV19	TRBJ1-2	-	-	TGTGCCAGTAGGACAGACTATGGCTACACCTTC	CASRTDYGYTF
TRBV9	TRBJ2-7	-	TRBD2	TGTGCCAGCAGCGTAGGCCCTAGGACTAGCGGGAACTACGAGCAGTACTTC	CASSVGPRTSGNYEQYF
TRBV30	TRBJ1-2	-	TRBD1	TGTGCCTGGAGACCAGCCCTGGGACAGCGGGTACCTGGCTACACCTTC	CAWRPALGQRVPGYTF
TRBV2	TRBJ2-3	-	-	TGTGCCAGCAGTATGACTCACAGCACAGATACGCAGTATTTT	CASSMTHSTDTQYF
TRBV29-1	TRBJ1-1	-	TRBD1	TGCAGCGTTCGACAGGGAACTATGAACACTGAAGCTTTCTTT	CSVRQGTMNTEAFF
TRBV5-1	TRBJ1-4	-	-	TGCGCCAGCCGGTCGACTAATGAAAAACTGTTTTTT	CASRSTNEKLFF
TRBV7-9	TRBJ2-7	-	TRBD1	TGTGCCAGCAGCCCACAGGGGGCTTGGTTCTACGAGCAGTACTTC	CASSPQGAWFYEQYF
TRBV28	TRBJ1-1	-	-	TGTGCCAGCAGTTTACAGGGGTTGGGGAACACTGAAGCTTTCTTT	CASSLQGLGNTEAFF
TRBV5-4	TRBJ1-5	-	TRBD1	TGTGCCAGCAGTTCCGGGACAGGCCTCAATCAGCCCCAGCATTTT	CASSSGTGLNQPQHF
TRBV7-9	TRBJ1-1	once	-	TGTGCCAGCAGCTTCAGGGAGAACACTGAAGCTTTCTTT	CASSFRENTEAFF
TRBV30	TRBJ1-3	-	TRBD1	TGTGCCTGGAGTCACCGGGACAGGGTTCCAAACACCATATATTTT	CAWSHRDRVPNTIYF
TRBV11-2	TRBJ2-1	-	TRBD2	TGTGCCAGCAGCTTGACTAGCGGGAGAATGGGTGAGCAGTTCTTC	CASSLTSGRMGEQFF
TRBV5-4	TRBJ2-1	-	TRBD1	TGTGCCAGCAGCTTCAGGGGGAGCGGCAATGAGCAGTTCTTC	CASSFRGSGNEQFF
TRBV7-8	TRBJ1-2	-	TRBD1	TGTGCCAGCAGCCACGGGACAGCCACCTGGGGTGGCTACACCTTC	CASSHGTATWGGYTF